A single sample is the source of the 5 T cell receptor beta chains below, sequenced in a study of tumor and adjacent non-tumor tissue in lung cancer. Three rounds of nested PCR, following a modified ARM-PCR protocol, produced the TCRbeta library. TCRdb reprocessed the multiplex PCR reads via MiXCR and lists one record per CDR3 protein. The sample consists of some 73,000 distinct CDR3 sequences, roughly 80% of them appearing once. This sample's RNA came from whole unsorted tissue. More than 3 cm separated this lung sample from the edge of the tumor. Input material: distant non-tumor lung tissue. Source of these receptors: a man aged 60 to 69 with non-small cell lung cancer.

This chain links TRBV10-3 with TRBJ2-7; 8 positions match TRBD1. The CDR3 has 15 amino acids. The germline gives CDR1 ENHRY, CDR2 SYGVKD. Losses at the gene ends were 5 bases for V and 5 bases for J; bases not matched to a gene: 11. CDR3 region: CAISIFWTGSDEQYF. CDR3 bases: TGTGCCATCAGTATATTCTGGACAGGGTCAGACGAGCAGTACTTC.

The rearrangement joins TRBV21-1 to TRBJ2-7; whether TRBD2, the table's D call, matches the DNA was not checked. TRBV21-1 is marked as a pseudogene. CDR3 length: 20 amino acids. The CDR3 sequence is CASSKSTLPLLAGGPYEQYF. The CDR3 DNA reads as TGTGCCAGCAGCAAATCTACCTTGCCCCTACTAGCGGGAGGCCCCTACGAGCAGTACTTC.

This clonotype was observed once. As the CDR3 is not closed by the conserved phenylalanine or tryptophan, this likely results from a read error. V usage is TRBV6-5 and J usage is TRBJ2-1; 8 bases fit TRBD2. This CDR3 comprises 16 residues. Germline loops: CDR1 MNHEY, CDR2 SVGAGI. The CDR3 protein is CSSSRLWSGRGDEQFV. The DNA for the CDR3 is TGTTCCAGCAGTCGCCTTTGGAGCGGGAGAGGGGATGAGCAGTTCGTC.

The V call is TRBV12-3 or TRBV12-4, the J call TRBJ2-7; the D gene could be TRBD1 or TRBD2 (6 bases each). The CDR3 covers 17 residues. V gave up 6 bases and J gave up 12 bases, with 33 bases separating them. CDR3 bases: TGTGCCAGCAGGGGTAGTATGGAGGGGGTCCCTTACTGCCCGCTGTACTTC. Its translation is CASRGSMEGVPYCPLYF.

This clonotype has only a few counts. A clone one base away is much larger, so this may be a read error. CDR3 sequence: CSAEKARGTGGYTF. In nucleotides, the CDR3 is TGCAGTGCCGAGAAAGCCAGGGGTACGGGGGGCTACACCTTC. The rearrangement joins TRBV20-1 to TRBJ1-2; D might be TRBD1 (6 bases). This CDR3 is built from 14 residues. The V gene lost 6 bases and the J gene lost 8 bases, with 22 bases spanning the gap. The germline V gene encodes CDR1 DFQATT and CDR2 SNEGSKA (reference sequence).